The 2 T cell receptor beta chains below all came from one sample that was sequenced in a study of blood T cells in healthy people across ages. For the second PCR, which ran for about 7 to 12 cycles, a sample-barcoded 5' primer and a J-beta primer mix were used. MiXCR, applied by TCRdb to the 5' RACE reads, yields one record per CDR3 protein. The table records 650,000 to 900,000 distinct CDR3 sequences, around 62% of them present only once. The sample was blood. The source of these receptors is a man in his thirties or forties in good health.

The rearrangement links TRBV4-3 to TRBJ2-1; D is ambiguous. The CDR3 consists of 14 residues. V was shortened by 3 bases and J by 3 bases, with 9 bases between the two germline ends. The germline V gene encodes CDR1 LGHNA and CDR2 YSLEER. The CDR3 loop reads CASSQYLGYNEQFF. The CDR3 region has the DNA TGCGCCAGCAGCCAGTACCTCGGCTACAATGAGCAGTTCTTC.

Here the CDR3 reads CATSPGMAGANVLTF. The CDR3 DNA is TGTGCCACCAGTCCGGGGATGGCTGGGGCCAACGTCCTGACTTTC. The chain couples TRBV24-1 to TRBJ2-6; D possibly corresponds to TRBD2 (5 bases). V was pared by 6 bases and J by 2 bases, with 10 bases between. Germline V gene lookup returns CDR1 KGHDR and CDR2 SFDVKD. The CDR3 extends over 15 amino acids.